This entry describes one T cell receptor (beta chain). Its antigen is still unknown. Measured with immunoSEQ multiplex PCR; TCRdb has only the in-frame clones, and not every one. The data show approximately 100,000 clones, over 90% seen once. The germline CDR1 and CDR2 sequences are MDHEN and SYDVKM. The CDR3 contains 14 residues. V shed 4 bases and J shed 0 bases, with 4 bases lying between them. The sample is drawn from a study of siplizumab effects on memory and regulatory T cells. Study-level findings and limits: Where siplizumab was present, mappable alloreactive CD4+ clones averaged around 70% Treg-derived, compared with 25% to 30% in controls. Proliferating Tregs from siplizumab cultures lacked functional confirmation of suppression.

This TCR was sampled from a human donor in good health. The gene calls are TRBV28 and TRBJ2-6; no clear D. The sequencing input was non-Treg CD4+ T cells sorted from blood. The CDR3 reads CASSSHSGANVLTF. In DNA, the CDR3 is TGTGCCAGCAGTTCCCACTCTGGGGCCAACGTCCTGACTTTC.